Shown below are 29 T cell receptor beta chains from a single sample sequenced in a study of blood T cell repertoires in COVID-19. Profiling relied on immunoSEQ multiplex PCR, and the TCRdb table lists in-frame clones only, not all of them. The profile shows about 200,000 clones, roughly 86% of them singletons. The specimen was peripheral blood. The source is a woman aged 50 to 65 with COVID-19, enrolled during active disease.

The chain recombines TRBV19 with TRBJ1-2; 8 nucleotides line up with TRBD1. The CDR3 consists of 13 residues. The J segment lost 10 bases and the V segment lost 6 bases, leaving 10 bases of the junction unmatched. Germline lookup yields CDR1 LNHDA and CDR2 SQIVND (reference sequence). CDR3 in DNA: TGTGCCAGTAGGTACACAGGGGGAGACTCCTACACCTTC. Protein sequence: CASRYTGGDSYTF.

This chain links TRBV11-3 with TRBJ2-2; no clear D gene. CDR1 SGHNT and CDR2 YENEEA come from the germline V gene. The V end was cut by 6 bases, the J end by 5 bases, with 7 bases between. The CDR3 totals 12 residues. DNA for the CDR3: TGTGCCAGCAGACTAAGGACCGGGGAGCTGTTTTTT. The encoded protein is CASRLRTGELFF.

The rearrangement links TRBV7-2 to TRBJ2-3; perhaps TRBD2 as D (5 bases). Trimming removed 6 bases at V and 5 bases at J, with 18 bases between. The CDR3 loop spans 15 amino acids. Germline lookup yields CDR1 SGHTA and CDR2 FQGNSA. The CDR3 DNA is TGTGCCAGCAGTGATATGAGACTACGGGGAGATACGCAGTATTTT. Translating it yields CASSDMRLRGDTQYF.

This chain uses TRBV6-5 with TRBJ2-1; 8 bases match TRBD2. Trimming took 10 bases from V and 8 from J; bases not matched to a gene: 16. The CDR3 is 15 residues long. Germline V gene data show CDR1 as MNHEY and CDR2 as SVGAGI. The CDR3 nucleotides are TGTGCCAACATAAAATACGGGGGGGCTTTGGATGAGCAGTTCTTC. The encoded protein is CANIKYGGALDEQFF.

Worth noting for this clone: At one end the junction does not follow the germline gene, possibly because of a read error. The chain is built from TRBV27 and TRBJ2-5, with TRBD1 as a possible D gene (6 bases). Germline values: CDR1 MNHEY, CDR2 SMNVEV (reference sequence). CDR3 length equals 14 residues. Here the CDR3 reads CASSLSGEGETQYF. The CDR3 DNA reads as TGTGCCAGCAGTCTATCAGGGGAAGGGGAGACCCAGTACTTC.

The gene calls are TRBV19 and TRBJ2-2; a possible D gene is TRBD2 (7 bases). Per the germline V gene, CDR1 is LNHDA and CDR2 is SQIVND (reference sequence). With 7 bases removed from V and 4 bases from J, the gap between germline ends came to 22 bases. This CDR3 contains 17 residues. The DNA for the CDR3 is TGTGCCAGTATCCACCGTCAAGGGGGGGGGTTCACCGGGGAGCTGTTTTTT. This gives the protein CASIHRQGGGFTGELFF.

CDR3 bases: TGTGCCAGCAGCTTAGGGGGACAGCTTGGCAATCAGCCCCAGCATTTT. Translating gives CASSLGGQLGNQPQHF. V gene TRBV7-2 combines with J gene TRBJ1-5; 7 bases agree with TRBD1. Germline V lookup: CDR1 SGHTA, CDR2 FQGNSA. The CDR3 is 16 amino acids. The ends lost 1 base at V and 2 bases at J; junction bases unmatched: 5.

The chain is built from TRBV27 and TRBJ1-2; a possible D gene is TRBD1 (6 bases). The V end lost 5 bases, the J end lost 2 bases, and 12 bases lay between the germline ends. Per the germline V gene, CDR1 is MNHEY and CDR2 is SMNVEV (reference sequence). This CDR3 is 14 amino acids long. CDR3 sequence (DNA): TGTGCCAGCAGTGTACAGGGAACAAACTATGGCTACACCTTC. Residues: CASSVQGTNYGYTF.

The CDR3 protein is CASSQVRGPGELFF. CDR3 nucleotides: TGTGCCAGCAGCCAAGTCAGGGGGCCCGGGGAGCTGTTTTTT. The chain links TRBV3-1 (or the pseudogene TRBV3-2) to TRBJ2-2; 8 bases agree with TRBD1. This CDR3 has 14 residues. The trim removed 1 base at V and 6 bases at J, leaving 1 base unmatched. Germline CDR1 and CDR2: LGHDT and YNNKEL (reference sequence).

There are a few counts of this clone. The chain is built from TRBV12-3 or TRBV12-4 and TRBJ2-7, with D possibly TRBD2 on 5 matching bases. The CDR3 spans 13 residues. V dropped 7 bases and J dropped 3 bases, with 13 bases sitting between them. DNA of the CDR3: TGTGCCAGCACCCCTCCGGCGGGCTACGAGCAGTACTTC. Translation gives CASTPPAGYEQYF.

This clone was observed a few times. The chain couples TRBV9 to TRBJ2-1; 13 nucleotides match TRBD2. The V and J ends lost 0 bases and 8 bases, in that order; junction bases with no gene match: 5. This CDR3 contains 16 residues. CDR1 is SGDLS, CDR2 YYNGEE, per germline. CDR3: CASSVGTSGGIDEQFF. CDR3 DNA sequence: TGTGCCAGCAGCGTAGGGACTAGCGGGGGTATCGATGAGCAGTTCTTC.

The CDR3 sequence is CASSSYRGYTGELFF. In DNA form, the CDR3 reads TGCGCCAGCAGCTCCTACCGGGGTTACACCGGGGAGCTGTTTTTT. The gene calls are TRBV5-1 and TRBJ2-2; TRBD2 might be the D (5 bases). Trimming shortened V by 3 bases and J by 3 bases, and 12 bases separated the two germline ends. This CDR3 is built from 15 residues. CDR1 and CDR2 from the germline V gene are SGHRS and YFSETQ.

This chain links TRBV5-1 with TRBJ2-2, with D unclear. Germline lookup yields CDR1 SGHRS and CDR2 YFSETQ. The CDR3 is 13 amino acids. V dropped 4 bases and J dropped 1 base, with 5 bases sitting between them. The CDR3 DNA reads TGCGCCAGCAGCACAGAGAACACCGGGGAGCTGTTTTTT. Its translation: CASSTENTGELFF.

The chain recombines TRBV18 with TRBJ1-3; 9 nucleotides match TRBD1. This CDR3 is built from 16 residues. V shed 2 bases and J 2 bases; nucleotides not matched to a gene: 4. Germline CDR1 reads KGHSH; CDR2 reads LQKENI. This CDR3 reads CASSPMGQGAGNTIYF. For the CDR3, the DNA is TGTGCCAGCTCACCAATGGGACAGGGTGCTGGAAACACCATATATTTT.

This chain joins TRBV11-3 and TRBJ2-5; 7 positions agree with TRBD2. In germline, CDR1 is SGHNT, CDR2 YENEEA. The CDR3 sequence is 16 residues long. The ends lost 1 base at V and 7 bases at J; junction bases unmatched: 12. The CDR3 region is CASSLGGEGPSGTQYF. Written as DNA, the CDR3 is TGTGCCAGCAGCTTAGGCGGGGAGGGACCATCGGGGACCCAGTACTTC.

The rearrangement links TRBV7-9 to TRBJ2-1; TRBD2 aligns across 9 bases. Germline values: CDR1 SEHNR, CDR2 FQNEAQ (reference sequence). The CDR3 runs to 13 residues. Trimming cost V 4 bases and J 7 bases; bases outside gene matches: 2. The CDR3 DNA is TGTGCCAGCAGCTCTGGACTAGCGAATGAGCAGTTCTTC. This sequence encodes CASSSGLANEQFF.

The chain has TRBV6-5 and TRBJ1-5; no clear D. Deletions cut 6 bases from V and 2 bases from J, with 5 bases between. In germline, CDR1 is MNHEY, CDR2 SVGAGI. This CDR3 has 12 amino acids. The CDR3 region has the DNA TGTGCCAGCAGAGAGGGCAATCAGCCCCAGCATTTT. As protein: CASREGNQPQHF.

This clone came up once. A junction end diverges from the germline sequence, so it may reflect a read error. The sample holds other DNA sequences that translate to the same CDR3. The V gene is TRBV2, the J gene TRBJ2-2; a weak D match, TRBD2 (5 bases). Germline CDR1 and CDR2: SNHLY and FYNNEI. CDR3 length: 13 amino acids. This chain's CDR3 is CASRPSGTGELFF. The CDR3 DNA follows: TGTGCCAGCCGGCCCTCAGGCACCGGGGAGCTATTTTTT. Together with reference TRBV2 and TRBJ2-2, the CDR3 gives the full variable domain: EPEVTQTPSHQVTQMGQEVILRCVPISNHLYFYWYRQILGQKVEFLVSFYNNEISEKSEIFDDQFSVERPDGSNFTLKIRSTKLEDSAMYFCASRPSGTGELFFGEGSRLTVL.

This chain uses TRBV5-6 with TRBJ2-3; 7 bases line up with TRBD1. The CDR3 runs to 15 residues. The ends lost 2 bases at V and 2 bases at J; junction bases unmatched: 5. CDR1 and CDR2 (germline): SGHDT, YYEEEE. The CDR3 DNA reads as TGTGCCAGCAGCTTATGGGACAGATACACAGATACGCAGTATTTT. Its translation: CASSLWDRYTDTQYF.

The chain joins TRBV5-1 to TRBJ2-3; 9 bases are a match to TRBD1. Trimming cost V 5 bases and J 2 bases; bases outside gene matches: 9. CDR1 is SGHRS, CDR2 YFSETQ, per germline. The CDR3 spans 16 residues. CDR3: CASSRGQGISTDTQYF. Written as DNA, the CDR3 is TGCGCCAGCAGTCGAGGACAGGGGATTTCCACAGATACGCAGTATTTT. The variable domain in full, with the rest retrieved from reference TRBV5-1 and TRBJ2-3, is KAGVTQTPRYLIKTRGQQVTLSCSPISGHRSVSWYQQTPGQGLQFLFEYFSETQRNKGNFPGRFSGRQFSNSRSEMNVSTLELGDSALYLCASSRGQGISTDTQYFGPGTRLTVL.

The rearrangement uses TRBV5-1 and TRBJ1-6; tentatively, D is TRBD1 (6 bases). The CDR3 extends over 17 amino acids. The germline gives CDR1 SGHRS, CDR2 YFSETQ. V lost 4 bases and J lost 0, with 14 bases in between. The CDR3 coding sequence is TGCGCCAGCAGCCCAAACAGGGCCTTCTCCTATAATTCACCCCTCCACTTT. Protein sequence: CASSPNRAFSYNSPLHF.

This clone was recorded many times. This chain joins TRBV7-9 and TRBJ2-6, with 7 nucleotides matching TRBD2. Germline assignment: CDR1 SEHNR and CDR2 FQNEAQ (reference sequence). V was pared by 4 bases and J by 0 bases, with 9 bases of the junction left unmatched. The CDR3 is 18 residues long. The CDR3 region has the DNA TGTGCCAGCAGCTCCCCGGCTAGCGGAGGCTCTGGGGCCAACGTCCTGACTTTC. Its translation is CASSSPASGGSGANVLTF.

The chain couples TRBV7-6 to TRBJ2-1; 15 nucleotides agree with TRBD2. The V gene's germline CDR1 is SGHVS and CDR2 FNYEAQ. This CDR3 has 17 amino acids. Trimming removed 7 bases from V and 3 bases from J; junction bases left unmatched: 7. The CDR3 sequence: CASTEGLAGGLYNEQFF. DNA of the CDR3: TGTGCCAGCACCGAGGGACTAGCGGGGGGACTCTACAATGAGCAGTTCTTC.

V usage is TRBV28 and J usage is TRBJ1-6, with 8 bases fitting TRBD1. V shed 10 bases, J shed 7 bases, and the junction held 6 bases outside the gene matches. The CDR3 length is 13 residues. Germline V gene lookup returns CDR1 MDHEN and CDR2 SYDVKM. The CDR3 loop reads CATWDRSNSPLHF. DNA for the CDR3: TGTGCCACCTGGGACAGGTCAAATTCACCCCTCCACTTT.

V is TRBV4-1 and J is TRBJ1-1, with D possibly matching TRBD1 (6 bases). Per germline, CDR1 MGHRA and CDR2 YSYEKL. This CDR3 comprises 14 residues. Trimming took 1 base from V and 6 from J, leaving 12 bases between them. CDR3 sequence (DNA): TGCGCCAGCAGCCAAGTTATAGGGGGATCTGAAGCTTTCTTT. It is translated as CASSQVIGGSEAFF.

The chain carries TRBV29-1 and TRBJ2-2; 7 bases map to TRBD1. In germline, CDR1 is SQVTM, CDR2 ANQGSEA. The J segment lost 4 bases and the V segment lost 5 bases, leaving 10 bases of the junction unmatched. This CDR3 region has 15 residues. The CDR3 DNA sequence: TGCAGCGTTTTTTCAGCAGGGGGTGGCACCGGGGAGCTGTTTTTT. Translated: CSVFSAGGGTGELFF.

The rearrangement uses TRBV27 and TRBJ2-1; TRBD2 matches 8 bases. Germline CDR1 MNHEY, CDR2 SMNVEV (reference sequence). There are 16 residues in the CDR3. J lost 3 bases, V lost 2 bases, and 6 bases had no gene match. CDR3 nucleotide sequence: TGTGCCAGCAGTTTAAATCGCGGGGGGTACTACAATGAGCAGTTCTTC. It specifies CASSLNRGGYYNEQFF.

The chain carries TRBV7-9 and TRBJ1-5; TRBD1 might be the D (6 bases). V was trimmed by 5 bases and J by 3 bases, leaving 11 bases between them. CDR3 size: 14 residues. In germline, CDR1 is SEHNR, CDR2 FQNEAQ (reference sequence). CDR3 loop: CASSSDRNNQPQHF. The DNA of the CDR3 is TGTGCCAGCAGCAGCGACAGGAACAATCAGCCCCAGCATTTT.

The rearrangement uses TRBV13 and TRBJ1-2; D might be TRBD1 (6 bases). The V end lost 3 bases, the J end lost 8 bases, and 19 bases lay between the germline ends. Per the germline V gene, CDR1 is PRHDT and CDR2 is FYEKMQ (reference sequence). This CDR3 spans 15 amino acids. CDR3 region: CASSFLQGPKLGYTF. CDR3 nucleotides: TGTGCCAGCAGCTTCCTACAGGGCCCAAAATTGGGCTACACCTTC. The full variable domain, completed using reference TRBV13 and TRBJ1-2, is AAGVIQSPRHLIKEKRETATLKCYPIPRHDTVYWYQQGPGQDPQFLISFYEKMQSDKGSIPDRFSAQQFSDYHSELNMSSLELGDSALYFCASSFLQGPKLGYTFGSGTRLTVV.